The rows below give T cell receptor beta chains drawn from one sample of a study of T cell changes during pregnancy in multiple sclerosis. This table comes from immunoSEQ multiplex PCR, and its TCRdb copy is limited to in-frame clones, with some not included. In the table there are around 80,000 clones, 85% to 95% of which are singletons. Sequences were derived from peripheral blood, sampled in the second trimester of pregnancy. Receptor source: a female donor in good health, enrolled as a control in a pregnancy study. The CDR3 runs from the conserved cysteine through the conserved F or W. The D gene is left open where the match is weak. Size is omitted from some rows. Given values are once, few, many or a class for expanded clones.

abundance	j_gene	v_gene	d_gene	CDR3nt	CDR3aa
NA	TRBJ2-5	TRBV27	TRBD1	TGTGCCAGCAGTTTCTACCCCGGGACAGGGAGGGAGACCCAGTACTTC	CASSFYPGTGRETQYF
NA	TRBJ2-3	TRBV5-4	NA	TGTGCCAGCAGCTTGAGGGACTGGTTCACAGATACGCAGTATTTT	CASSLRDWFTDTQYF
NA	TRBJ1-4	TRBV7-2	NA	TGTGCCAGCAGCTTAACGGGTGAAAAACTGTTTTTT	CASSLTGEKLFF
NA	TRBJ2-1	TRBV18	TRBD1	TGTGCCAGCTCACTCGGGACAGGGGGCCTCTACAATGAGCAGTTCTTC	CASSLGTGGLYNEQFF
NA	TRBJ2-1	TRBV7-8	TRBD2	TGTGCCAGCAGCTTTGGGACTAGCGGGAGTGGGGAGCAGTTCTTC	CASSFGTSGSGEQFF
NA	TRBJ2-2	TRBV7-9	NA	TGTGCCAGCAGCGAGCTGATTAACACCGGGGAGCTGTTTTTT	CASSELINTGELFF
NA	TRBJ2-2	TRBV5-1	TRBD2	TGCGCCAGCAGGAAAAACCCGGGACTAGCGGGAAACACCGGGGAGCTGTTTTTT	CASRKNPGLAGNTGELFF
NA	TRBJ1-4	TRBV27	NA	TGTGCCAGCAGTTTAAGGGGAGAAAAACTGTTTTTT	CASSLRGEKLFF
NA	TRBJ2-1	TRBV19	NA	TGTGCCAGTAGTATGGGGGGCTCCTACAATGAGCAGTTCTTC	CASSMGGSYNEQFF
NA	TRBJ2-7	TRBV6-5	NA	TGTGCCAGCAGTTTCGGTTCCTACGAGCAGTACTTC	CASSFGSYEQYF
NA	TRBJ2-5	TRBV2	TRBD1	TGTGCCAGCAGCGGCAGGGGGCTTGAGAAGACCCAGTACTTC	CASSGRGLEKTQYF
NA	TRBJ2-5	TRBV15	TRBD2	TGTGCCACCAGCATGGGACTAGCGGACTCCCGGGAGACCCAGTACTTC	CATSMGLADSRETQYF
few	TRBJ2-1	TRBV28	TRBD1	TGTGCCAGCAGCATGAATGGACAGGGCGGGTTCCCCTACAATGAGCAGTTCTTC	CASSMNGQGGFPYNEQFF
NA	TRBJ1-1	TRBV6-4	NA	TGTGCCAGCAGTGTGCAGTACACTGAAGCTTTCTTT	CASSVQYTEAFF
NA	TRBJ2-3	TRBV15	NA	TGTGCCACCAGCAGAGTGACCTCCCGGGCAGATACGCAGTATTTT	CATSRVTSRADTQYF
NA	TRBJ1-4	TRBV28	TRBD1	TGTGCCAGCAGTTCAGGGGGCGATGAAAAACTGTTTTTT	CASSSGGDEKLFF
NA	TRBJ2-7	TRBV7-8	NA	TGTGCCAGCAGCCGTGGGACACTCTCCTACGAGCAGTACTTC	CASSRGTLSYEQYF
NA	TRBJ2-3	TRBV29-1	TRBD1	TGCAGCGGGGGACAGGGTTCGTCGGATACGCAGTATTTT	CSGGQGSSDTQYF
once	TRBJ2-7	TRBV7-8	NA	TGTGCCAGCAGCCCAACGGGGGGCGTGGCCGAGCAGTACTTC	CASSPTGGVAEQYF
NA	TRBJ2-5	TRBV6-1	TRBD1	TGTGCCTGCTCCCGGGACAGGGCTCAAGAGACCCAGTACTTC	CACSRDRAQETQYF
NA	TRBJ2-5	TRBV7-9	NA	TGTGCCAGCAGCTTAGCGTATATCTCAGGTGAAGAGACCCAGTACTTC	CASSLAYISGEETQYF
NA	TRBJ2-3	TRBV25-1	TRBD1	TGTGCCAGCAGTGCGACAGGGTTGGGCGCAGATACGCAGTATTTT	CASSATGLGADTQYF
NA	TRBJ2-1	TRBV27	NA	TGTGCCAGCAGCCCCAGTGCGGGAACAAAATACAATGAGCAGTTCTTC	CASSPSAGTKYNEQFF